The 28 T cell receptor beta chains below come from one sample, sequenced in a study of T cell responses to AZD1222 COVID-19 vaccine. Clones were read by immunoSEQ multiplex PCR, and TCRdb kept only the in-frame ones, dropping some. Of approximately 76,000 clones listed, about 90% are singletons. Here the sequenced sample was peripheral blood, taken on day 0 of MenACWY control vaccination. These receptors were taken from an adult in good health.

CDR3 DNA sequence: TGTGCCAGCAGCTCAACGGGACAGGGGGCCGGGAACACCATATATTTT. Amino acid sequence: CASSSTGQGAGNTIYF. The chain has TRBV5-6 and TRBJ1-3; TRBD1 agrees at 12 bases. The CDR3 length is 16 residues. Germline V gene sequence: CDR1 SGHDT, CDR2 YYEEEE. With 3 bases clipped from V and 7 bases from J, the junction kept 8 bases outside the gene matches. Combining the CDR3 with reference TRBV5-6 and TRBJ1-3 gives the whole variable domain DAGVTQSPTHLIKTRGQQVTLRCSPKSGHDTVSWYQQALGQGPQFIFQYYEEEERQRGNFPDRFSGHQFPNYSSELNVNALLLGDSALYLCASSSTGQGAGNTIYFGEGSWLTVV.

The V call is TRBV5-8, the J call TRBJ1-6; unclear D gene. V lost 3 bases and J lost 7, with 8 bases in between. Germline V gene lookup returns CDR1 SGHTS and CDR2 YDEGEE. This CDR3 has 13 amino acids. This chain's CDR3 is CASSSGLNSPLHF. The CDR3 DNA reads TGTGCCAGCAGCTCAGGCCTAAATTCACCCCTCCACTTT.

The genes are TRBV2 and TRBJ1-1, with D possibly matching TRBD1 (6 bases). This CDR3 comprises 16 residues. V lost 6 bases, J lost 2 bases, and 19 bases lay in between. CDR1 and CDR2 (germline): SNHLY, FYNNEI. CDR3 sequence reads: CASSPPSTGINTEAFF. CDR3 in DNA: TGTGCCAGCAGCCCCCCCTCAACAGGGATCAACACTGAAGCTTTCTTT.

The chain has TRBV4-1 and TRBJ1-1, with no clear D. The CDR3 loop spans 19 amino acids. CDR1 is MGHRA, CDR2 YSYEKL, per germline. V was clipped by 3 bases and J by 3 bases, with 26 bases between them. The chain's CDR3 is CASSHTMARSMSWDTEAFF. The CDR3 DNA sequence: TGCGCCAGCAGCCACACTATGGCAAGGTCTATGTCTTGGGACACTGAAGCTTTCTTT.

This clone was found a few times. J is TRBJ1-2 and V is TRBV2; no clear D gene. CDR3 size: 11 residues. Germline V CDR1 and CDR2: SNHLY, FYNNEI. Trimming removed 5 bases from V and 8 bases from J, with 9 bases in between. The CDR3: CASSLTEGYTF. The CDR3 nucleotides read TGTGCCAGCAGTCTAACAGAGGGCTACACCTTC.

The CDR3 here is CASSPQRGSRMNTEAFF. CDR3 in DNA: TGTGCCAGCTCACCTCAACGAGGGTCCCGAATGAACACTGAAGCTTTCTTT. This chain connects TRBV18 to TRBJ1-1; no clear D. Germline values: CDR1 KGHSH, CDR2 LQKENI. With 3 bases removed from V and 0 bases from J, the gap between germline ends came to 17 bases. The CDR3 is made up of 17 amino acids.

As concerns this clone: The sample contains more than one DNA sequence encoding this CDR3. This chain connects TRBV28 to TRBJ1-2; 7 positions match TRBD1. Trimming took 8 bases from V and 2 from J; bases not matched to a gene: 2. Germline V CDR1 and CDR2: MDHEN, SYDVKM. This CDR3 contains 12 residues. CDR3 loop: CASLGQNYGYTF. The CDR3 DNA reads as TGTGCCAGCCTGGGACAGAACTATGGCTACACCTTC.

The CDR3 region is CAWRRQMNLAEGYTF. In nucleotides, the CDR3 is TGTGCCTGGAGAAGGCAAATGAACCTCGCGGAGGGCTACACCTTC. The chain combines TRBV30 with TRBJ1-2; D is unclear. This CDR3 is 15 amino acids long. V lost 3 bases, J lost 8 bases, and 22 bases lay in between. Germline values: CDR1 GTSNPN, CDR2 SVGIG (reference sequence).

The gene calls are TRBV7-9 and TRBJ1-4; D gene uncertain. This CDR3 is built from 15 residues. Per germline, CDR1 SEHNR and CDR2 FQNEAQ (reference sequence). V was trimmed by 6 bases and J by 10 bases, leaving 21 bases between them. The CDR3 sequence: CASSPTAGRGGKLFF. The CDR3 nucleotides are TGTGCCAGCAGTCCTACGGCGGGTCGGGGAGGAAAACTGTTTTTT. The variable domain in full, completed from reference TRBV7-9 and TRBJ1-4, reads DTGVSQNPRHKITKRGQNVTFRCDPISEHNRLYWYRQTLGQGPEFLTYFQNEAQLEKSRLLSDRFSAERPKGSFSTLEIQRTEQGDSAMYLCASSPTAGRGGKLFFGSGTQLSVL.

V gene TRBV4-1 combines with J gene TRBJ2-2; possibly TRBD1 for D (6 bases). The CDR3 has 13 amino acids. The germline V gene encodes CDR1 MGHRA and CDR2 YSYEKL. Trimming removed 4 bases at V and 7 bases at J, with 10 bases between. Written as DNA, the CDR3 is TGCGCCAGCAGCCGAGACAGGATCGGGGAGCTGTTTTTT. Translating gives CASSRDRIGELFF.

This clone was picked up one time. The CDR3 loop is CASSLTGSSYNEQFF. In DNA, the CDR3 is TGCGCCAGCAGCTTGACCGGAAGCTCCTACAATGAGCAGTTCTTC. The rearrangement links TRBV5-1 to TRBJ2-1; D gene uncertain. Trimming took 1 base from V and 0 from J, leaving 8 bases between them. The CDR3 has 15 amino acids. In germline, CDR1 is SGHRS, CDR2 YFSETQ. The whole variable domain, remainder taken from reference TRBV5-1 and TRBJ2-1, is KAGVTQTPRYLIKTRGQQVTLSCSPISGHRSVSWYQQTPGQGLQFLFEYFSETQRNKGNFPGRFSGRQFSNSRSEMNVSTLELGDSALYLCASSLTGSSYNEQFFGPGTRLTVL.

The chain has TRBV11-2 and TRBJ2-2; D is unresolved. The CDR3 covers 10 residues. V was shortened by 6 bases and J by 6 bases, with 2 bases between the two germline ends. Germline lookup yields CDR1 SGHAT and CDR2 FQNNGV. CDR3 residues: CASSPGELFF. DNA of the CDR3: TGTGCCAGCAGTCCCGGGGAGCTGTTTTTT.

The genes are TRBV19 and TRBJ1-3; TRBD1 might be the D (5 bases). The CDR3 runs to 13 residues. Germline CDR1 is LNHDA and CDR2 is SQIVND (reference sequence). The V end lost 7 bases, the J end lost 0 bases, and 7 bases lay between the germline ends. The CDR3 bases are TGTGCCAGTACCACAGGCTCTGGAAACACCATATATTTT. Translation: CASTTGSGNTIYF.

The rearrangement joins TRBV5-4 to TRBJ2-3; TRBD2 aligns across 14 bases. Germline lookup yields CDR1 SGHNT and CDR2 YYREEE (reference sequence). There are 16 residues in the CDR3. J lost 6 bases, V lost 3 bases, and 6 bases had no gene match. The CDR3 loop is CASSSRLAGGLDTQYF. The CDR3 DNA follows: TGTGCCAGCAGCTCGAGACTAGCGGGAGGGCTGGATACGCAGTATTTT.

The V gene is TRBV11-2, the J gene TRBJ2-5; D remains ambiguous. The V end was cut by 0 bases, the J end by 3 bases, with 5 bases between. This CDR3 spans 13 amino acids. CDR1 and CDR2 from the germline V gene are SGHAT and FQNNGV. CDR3 in DNA: TGTGCCAGCAGCTTAGATTATGAAGAGACCCAGTACTTC. This sequence encodes CASSLDYEETQYF.

V and J are TRBV5-1 and TRBJ1-1; D possibly corresponds to TRBD1 (6 bases). This CDR3 region has 14 residues. Trimming took 3 bases from V and 0 from J, leaving 9 bases between them. From germline, CDR1 is SGHRS and CDR2 YFSETQ. The CDR3 sequence: CASSWGTLNTEAFF. The CDR3, as DNA: TGCGCCAGCAGCTGGGGGACATTGAACACTGAAGCTTTCTTT.

V and J are TRBV2 and TRBJ2-5; D uncertain. The germline CDR1 and CDR2 sequences are SNHLY and FYNNEI. The CDR3 runs to 13 residues. V dropped 6 bases and J dropped 1 base, with 9 bases sitting between them. This chain's CDR3 is CASRARAQETQYF. The DNA for the CDR3 is TGTGCCAGCAGGGCTAGGGCCCAAGAGACCCAGTACTTC.

This clone has only a few counts. The chain recombines TRBV6-5 with TRBJ2-7; D gene ambiguous. Per the germline V gene, CDR1 is MNHEY and CDR2 is SVGAGI. The CDR3 spans 15 residues. Trimming pared 7 bases from V and 3 bases from J, leaving 19 bases between. The CDR3 reads CASTPGKGKNYEQYF. DNA for the CDR3: TGTGCCAGCACCCCCGGTAAGGGAAAGAACTACGAGCAGTACTTC.

The chain employs TRBV5-4 and TRBJ2-1; D gene unclear. This CDR3 is 12 amino acids long. Deletions cut 3 bases from V and 7 bases from J, with 8 bases between. Germline-derived CDR1 and CDR2 are SGHNT and YYREEE (reference sequence). In DNA, the CDR3 is TGTGCCAGCAGCTCCGATTGGAATGAGCAGTTCTTC. This gives the protein CASSSDWNEQFF.

This clone showed up just once. The chain has TRBV6-1 and TRBJ2-7; D is possibly TRBD2 (6 bases). CDR3 length: 13 amino acids. V dropped 3 bases and J dropped 9 bases, with 15 bases sitting between them. Germline V gene lookup returns CDR1 MNHNS and CDR2 SASEGT. The CDR3 loop reads CASSDGTAGVQYF. In DNA, the CDR3 is TGTGCCAGCAGTGATGGGACTGCTGGGGTGCAGTACTTC.

This clone was seen a few times. The chain has TRBV5-8 and TRBJ2-7; possible D gene TRBD2, 6 bases. V was shortened by 4 bases and J by 2 bases, with 13 bases between the two germline ends. CDR1 and CDR2 from the germline V gene are SGHTS and YDEGEE. This CDR3 region has 14 residues. The CDR3 spells CASSPREWAYEQYF. CDR3 DNA: TGTGCCAGCAGCCCACGGGAGTGGGCCTACGAGCAGTACTTC. Looking up the rest from reference TRBV5-8 and TRBJ2-7 gives the full variable domain: EAGVTQSPTHLIKTRGQQATLRCSPISGHTSVYWYQQALGLGLQFLLWYDEGEERNRGNFPPRFSGRQFPNYSSELNVNALELEDSALYLCASSPREWAYEQYFGPGTRLTVT.

V gene TRBV27 combines with J gene TRBJ2-5; D gene uncertain. Looked up from germline, CDR1 is MNHEY and CDR2 is SMNVEV (reference sequence). The CDR3 spans 14 residues. V gave up 4 bases and J gave up 5 bases, with 14 bases separating them. The CDR3 is CASSSPGPRETQYF. The CDR3 DNA reads as TGTGCCAGCAGTTCCCCGGGCCCCCGGGAGACCCAGTACTTC.

The V gene is TRBV10-1, the J gene TRBJ2-7; 13 bases line up with TRBD2. This CDR3 spans 15 amino acids. Per germline, CDR1 WNHNN and CDR2 SYGVQD (reference sequence). V was clipped by 4 bases and J by 5 bases; unmatched bases: 5. In DNA, the CDR3 is TGCGCCAGCAGTGTCGGGACTAGCGGGAAAAACGAGCAGTACTTC. Its protein product is CASSVGTSGKNEQYF.

The V and J genes are TRBV19 and TRBJ2-6; the D gene is possibly TRBD2 (5 bases). CDR3 size: 17 residues. V dropped 7 bases and J dropped 0 bases, with 16 bases sitting between them. The germline gives CDR1 LNHDA, CDR2 SQIVND (reference sequence). The CDR3 DNA is TGTGCCAGTACCAAGAGGTTTGCGGGCTCTGGGGCCAACGTCCTGACTTTC. Encoded protein: CASTKRFAGSGANVLTF.

J is TRBJ2-1 and V is TRBV13, with a tentative D call TRBD2 (6 bases). V lost 9 bases and J 0 bases, leaving 12 bases between the germline ends. Germline-derived CDR1 and CDR2 are PRHDT and FYEKMQ (reference sequence). The CDR3 has 14 amino acids. CDR3 residues: CASKEEGSYNEQFF. The CDR3 DNA reads TGTGCCAGTAAGGAGGAGGGCTCCTACAATGAGCAGTTCTTC.

The chain links TRBV4-1 to TRBJ2-1; D is undetermined. Trimming cost V 0 bases and J 4 bases, with 16 bases left between them. Germline V gene lookup returns CDR1 MGHRA and CDR2 YSYEKL. There are 17 residues in the CDR3. CDR3 in amino acids: CASSQDLVPSAYNEQFF. The DNA for the CDR3 is TGCGCCAGCAGCCAAGATTTAGTGCCCAGTGCGTACAATGAGCAGTTCTTC.

This rearrangement joins TRBV5-5 to TRBJ1-1, with D perhaps TRBD1 (5 bases). This CDR3 has 15 residues. With 4 bases removed from V and 3 bases from J, the gap between germline ends came to 16 bases. Germline V CDR1 and CDR2: SGHKS, YYEKEE (reference sequence). The CDR3 DNA is TGTGCCAGCAGCCCCCGGAAGGGGTGGGACACTGAAGCTTTCTTT. Amino acid sequence: CASSPRKGWDTEAFF.

This rearrangement joins TRBV2 to TRBJ2-4; unclear D gene. The V and J ends lost 3 bases and 3 bases respectively, with 15 bases between them. Germline lookup yields CDR1 SNHLY and CDR2 FYNNEI. This CDR3 has 16 amino acids. Written as DNA, the CDR3 is TGTGCCAGCAGTGATCAGATGGGATTTGGCAAAAACATTCAGTACTTC. Translation gives CASSDQMGFGKNIQYF. The full variable domain, rest sourced from reference TRBV2 and TRBJ2-4, is EPEVTQTPSHQVTQMGQEVILRCVPISNHLYFYWYRQILGQKVEFLVSFYNNEISEKSEIFDDQFSVERPDGSNFTLKIRSTKLEDSAMYFCASSDQMGFGKNIQYFGAGTRLSVL.